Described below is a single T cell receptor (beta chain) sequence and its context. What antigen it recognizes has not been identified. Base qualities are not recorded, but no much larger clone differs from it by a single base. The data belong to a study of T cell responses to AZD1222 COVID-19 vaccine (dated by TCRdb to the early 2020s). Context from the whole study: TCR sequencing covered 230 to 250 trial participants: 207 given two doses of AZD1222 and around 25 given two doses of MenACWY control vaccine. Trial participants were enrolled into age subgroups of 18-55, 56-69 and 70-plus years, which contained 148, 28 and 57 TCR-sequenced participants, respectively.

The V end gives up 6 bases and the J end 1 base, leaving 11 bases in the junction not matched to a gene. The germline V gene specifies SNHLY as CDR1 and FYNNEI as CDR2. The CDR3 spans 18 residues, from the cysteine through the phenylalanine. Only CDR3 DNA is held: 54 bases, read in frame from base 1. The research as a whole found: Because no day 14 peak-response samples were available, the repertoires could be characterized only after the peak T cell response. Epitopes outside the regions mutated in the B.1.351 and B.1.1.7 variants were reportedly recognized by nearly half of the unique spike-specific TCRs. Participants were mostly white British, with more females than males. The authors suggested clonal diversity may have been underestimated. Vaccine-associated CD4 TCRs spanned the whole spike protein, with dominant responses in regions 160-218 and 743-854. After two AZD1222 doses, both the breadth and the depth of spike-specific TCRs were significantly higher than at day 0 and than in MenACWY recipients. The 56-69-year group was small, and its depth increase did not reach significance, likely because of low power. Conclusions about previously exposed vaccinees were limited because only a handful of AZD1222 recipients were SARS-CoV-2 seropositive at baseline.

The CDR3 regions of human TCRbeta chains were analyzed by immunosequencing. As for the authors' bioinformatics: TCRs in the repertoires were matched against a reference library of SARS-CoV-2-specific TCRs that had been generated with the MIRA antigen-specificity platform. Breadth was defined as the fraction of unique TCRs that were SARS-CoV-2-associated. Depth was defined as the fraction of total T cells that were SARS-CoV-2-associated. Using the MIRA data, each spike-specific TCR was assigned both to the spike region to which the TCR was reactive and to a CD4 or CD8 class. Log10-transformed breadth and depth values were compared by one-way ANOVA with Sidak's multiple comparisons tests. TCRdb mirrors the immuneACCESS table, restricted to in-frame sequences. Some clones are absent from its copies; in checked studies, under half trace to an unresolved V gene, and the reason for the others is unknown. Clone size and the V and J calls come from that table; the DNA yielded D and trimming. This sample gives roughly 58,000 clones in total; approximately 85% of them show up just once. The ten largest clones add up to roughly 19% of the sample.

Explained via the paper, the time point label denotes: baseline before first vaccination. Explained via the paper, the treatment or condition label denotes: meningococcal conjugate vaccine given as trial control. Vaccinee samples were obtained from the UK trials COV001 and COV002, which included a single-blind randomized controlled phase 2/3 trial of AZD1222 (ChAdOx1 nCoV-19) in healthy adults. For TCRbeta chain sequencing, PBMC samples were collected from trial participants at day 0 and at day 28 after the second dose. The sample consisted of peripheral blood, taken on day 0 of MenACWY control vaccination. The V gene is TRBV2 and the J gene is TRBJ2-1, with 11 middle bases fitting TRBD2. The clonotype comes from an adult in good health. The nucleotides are TGTGCCAGCAGGCGAACGACACTAGCGGGAGTATCCTACAATGAGCAGTTCTTC. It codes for CASRRTTLAGVSYNEQFF.